Below, 22 T cell receptor beta chains from the same sample are listed, as sequenced in a study of shared clonotypes between healthy human individuals. Measured with immunoSEQ multiplex PCR; TCRdb has only the in-frame clones, and not every one. The data show some 630,000 clones, 72% seen once. Sequencing was done on a sample of memory CD4+ T cells sorted from blood. Subset specified: CD45RA-negative fraction. Receptors were obtained from a woman in her thirties in good health.

V is TRBV10-2 and J is TRBJ1-5, with D possibly matching TRBD1 (5 bases). Per the germline V gene, CDR1 is WSHSY and CDR2 is SAAADI. This CDR3 region has 14 residues. V lost 5 bases and J lost 5, with 13 bases in between. CDR3 nucleotide sequence: TGCGCCAGCAGTATGGGGCAGGCTGATCAGCCCCAGCATTTT. It translates to CASSMGQADQPQHF.

The gene calls are TRBV6-5 and TRBJ2-7, with D unclear. With 2 bases removed from V and 2 bases from J, the gap between germline ends came to 10 bases. CDR3 length: 14 amino acids. Germline lookup yields CDR1 MNHEY and CDR2 SVGAGI. The CDR3 bases are TGTGCCAGCAGTTACCGCAGTTTTGCCTACGAGCAGTACTTC. Translation gives CASSYRSFAYEQYF.

This clone has only a few counts. V and J are TRBV2 and TRBJ2-7; 10 nucleotides align to TRBD1. The CDR3 runs to 15 residues. The J segment lost 3 bases and the V segment lost 7 bases, leaving 9 bases of the junction unmatched. Germline CDR1 SNHLY, CDR2 FYNNEI. The CDR3 nucleotides read TGTGCCAGCAATGGGGGCCGGACAGGGGGCTACGAGCAGTACTTC. Translating gives CASNGGRTGGYEQYF.

The rearrangement joins TRBV6-1 to TRBJ2-7; D is possibly TRBD2 (5 bases). Trimming removed 6 bases at V and 3 bases at J, with 15 bases between. The CDR3 consists of 14 residues. Germline V gene data show CDR1 as MNHNS and CDR2 as SASEGT. CDR3 amino acids: CASRPGGIGYEQYF. CDR3 DNA sequence: TGTGCCAGCAGGCCCGGAGGCATCGGCTACGAGCAGTACTTC.

The V and J genes are TRBV19 and TRBJ2-1, with D uncertain. The germline gives CDR1 LNHDA, CDR2 SQIVND (reference sequence). The CDR3 consists of 13 residues. V was trimmed by 3 bases and J by 9 bases, leaving 12 bases between them. CDR3 coding DNA: TGTGCCAGTAGTATTGTATCTGAAGGTGAGCAGTTCTTC. Translated: CASSIVSEGEQFF.

Notes on this clone: The same CDR3 arises from other DNA sequences in this sample as well. The chain recombines TRBV6-5 with TRBJ1-3; D is possibly TRBD1 (6 bases). The CDR3 length is 14 residues. Trimming removed 5 bases at V and 2 bases at J, with 10 bases between. Germline CDR1 is MNHEY and CDR2 is SVGAGI. This chain's CDR3 is CASSPGVAGNTIYF. CDR3 DNA sequence: TGTGCCAGCAGTCCAGGGGTTGCTGGAAACACCATATATTTT.

The chain employs TRBV11-2 and TRBJ2-7; 10 bases are a match to TRBD1. Germline CDR1 reads SGHAT; CDR2 reads FQNNGV. J lost 2 bases, V lost 6 bases, and 4 bases had no gene match. CDR3 size: 14 residues. The CDR3 spells CASRRDRGTYEQYF. The CDR3 DNA reads TGTGCCAGCAGAAGGGACAGGGGTACCTACGAGCAGTACTTC.

This chain links TRBV28 with TRBJ2-7; 7 bases agree with TRBD2. The V gene end was trimmed by 7 bases and the J gene end by 3 bases; junction bases not matched to a gene: 12. The germline CDR1 and CDR2 sequences are MDHEN and SYDVKM. The CDR3 length is 15 residues. CDR3 residues: CASNGFGSGGYEQYF. The CDR3 DNA reads as TGTGCCAGCAATGGTTTCGGGTCGGGGGGCTACGAGCAGTACTTC.

This clone was observed a few times. This rearrangement joins TRBV6-1 to TRBJ1-4, with TRBD1 as a possible D gene (6 bases). This CDR3 contains 14 residues. The ends were cut back, 3 bases at V and 8 bases at J, with 13 bases in the middle. The germline gives CDR1 MNHNS, CDR2 SASEGT. The CDR3 sequence is CASSDRDTFEKLFF. Here the CDR3 DNA reads TGTGCCAGCAGTGACCGGGACACCTTCGAAAAACTGTTTTTT.

CDR3 DNA sequence: TGTGCCAGCAGCTTGTTGGGAGGGCCTCGGGATACGCACACAGATACGCAGTATTTT. The encoded protein is CASSLLGGPRDTHTDTQYF. The chain is built from TRBV5-6 and TRBJ2-3, with TRBD2 matching over 7 bases. The CDR3 has 19 residues. Trimming removed 1 base from V and 2 bases from J; junction bases left unmatched: 16. Germline CDR1 and CDR2: SGHDT and YYEEEE.

V gene TRBV9 combines with J gene TRBJ2-3, with TRBD1 identical over 12 bases. CDR1 and CDR2 from the germline V gene are SGDLS and YYNGEE. The CDR3 covers 16 residues. With 4 bases clipped from V and 2 bases from J, the junction kept 5 bases outside the gene matches. The CDR3 bases are TGTGCCAGCAGCACGGGACAGGGGGCGTTCACAGATACGCAGTATTTT. It is translated as CASSTGQGAFTDTQYF. The full variable domain, with the rest looked up from reference TRBV9 and TRBJ2-3, is DSGVTQTPKHLITATGQRVTLRCSPRSGDLSVYWYQQSLDQGLQFLIQYYNGEERAKGNILERFSAQQFPDLHSELNLSSLELGDSALYFCASSTGQGAFTDTQYFGPGTRLTVL.

This rearrangement joins TRBV28 to TRBJ1-1, with D possibly matching TRBD1 (5 bases). The CDR3 totals 15 residues. V was shortened by 7 bases and J by 2 bases, with 17 bases between the two germline ends. CDR1 and CDR2 from the germline V gene are MDHEN and SYDVKM. The CDR3 nucleotides read TGTGCCAGCATAGAGGGAACAGGACGCAACACTGAAGCTTTCTTT. Amino acid sequence: CASIEGTGRNTEAFF.

The chain has TRBV6-5 and TRBJ1-5; weak D call: TRBD1 (6 bases). The CDR3 consists of 14 residues. The germline V gene has CDR1 MNHEY and CDR2 SVGAGI. Between the trimmed V and J ends, which lost 6 bases and 7 bases, there was a span of 16 bases. CDR3 sequence (DNA): TGTGCCAGCAGCCGGAGCGGACAGAACCAGCCCCAGCATTTT. Translated, it gives CASSRSGQNQPQHF.

On this clone itself: A single base separates this from a much larger clone, so it may be a read error. CDR3 residues: CASSKTGGNQPQHF. CDR3 coding DNA: TGTGCCAGCAGCAAGACAGGGGGCAATCAGCCCCAGCATTTT. The chain combines TRBV11-3 with TRBJ1-5; TRBD1 agrees at 8 bases. From germline, CDR1 is SGHNT and CDR2 YENEEA. The CDR3 contains 14 residues. Trimming at V came to 5 bases and at J to 2 bases, leaving 2 bases not matched to a gene.

Comment on this clone: At the DNA level, this CDR3 is encoded by other sequences in the same sample as well. The CDR3 nucleotides read TGCGCCAGCAGCTTGGCATCGGGCTCCTACAATGAGCAGTTCTTC. Its protein product is CASSLASGSYNEQFF. The chain has TRBV5-1 and TRBJ2-1; D is uncertain. V shed 0 bases and J shed 0 bases, with 7 bases lying between them. The germline gives CDR1 SGHRS, CDR2 YFSETQ. The CDR3 loop spans 15 amino acids. Variable domain in full (rest from reference TRBV5-1 and TRBJ2-1): KAGVTQTPRYLIKTRGQQVTLSCSPISGHRSVSWYQQTPGQGLQFLFEYFSETQRNKGNFPGRFSGRQFSNSRSEMNVSTLELGDSALYLCASSLASGSYNEQFFGPGTRLTVL.

The chain links TRBV28 to TRBJ1-1, with TRBD1 matching over 12 bases. CDR1 is MDHEN, CDR2 SYDVKM, per germline. V lost 4 bases, J lost 1 base, and 4 bases stayed unmatched. The CDR3 contains 16 residues. The chain's CDR3 is CASSSRGQGANTEAFF. In DNA, the CDR3 is TGTGCCAGCAGTTCTCGGGGACAGGGGGCGAACACTGAAGCTTTCTTT.

This chain uses TRBV25-1 with TRBJ1-6, with D unresolved. This CDR3 is 13 amino acids long. With 6 bases removed from V and 5 bases from J, the gap between germline ends came to 8 bases. Germline-derived CDR1 and CDR2 are MGHDK and SYGVNS. The CDR3: CASRGWDNSPLHF. CDR3 DNA sequence: TGTGCCAGCAGGGGCTGGGATAATTCACCCCTCCACTTT.

The chain uses TRBV15 and TRBJ2-4; the D call may be TRBD1 or TRBD2 (5 bases each). Looked up from germline, CDR1 is LNHNV and CDR2 is YYDKDF (reference sequence). V lost 0 bases, J lost 0 bases, and 15 bases lay in between. This CDR3 has 18 amino acids. The CDR3 coding sequence is TGTGCCACCAGCAGAGATAGAGGGGTCTCCCTAGCCAAAAACATTCAGTACTTC. It encodes CATSRDRGVSLAKNIQYF.

The chain is built from TRBV6-1 and TRBJ1-2; maybe TRBD1 (5 bases). The V end lost 2 bases, the J end lost 8 bases, and 21 bases lay between the germline ends. The CDR3 sequence is 16 residues long. Germline V gene data show CDR1 as MNHNS and CDR2 as SASEGT. CDR3 in DNA: TGTGCCAGCAGTGAAACGAGGGCTCTAGGGGTGAAAGGCTACACCTTC. This gives the protein CASSETRALGVKGYTF.

The genes are TRBV12-5 and TRBJ2-5, with D perhaps matching TRBD1 (6 bases). V was clipped by 5 bases and J by 5 bases, with 12 bases between them. The CDR3 length is 13 residues. Germline CDR1 reads LGHNT; CDR2 reads FRNRAP. DNA of the CDR3: TGTGCTAGTGGTCAACAGGGTGGGGAGACCCAGTACTTC. Translation: CASGQQGGETQYF.

The rearrangement joins TRBV2 to TRBJ1-1; D gene uncertain. Germline loops: CDR1 SNHLY, CDR2 FYNNEI. There are 10 residues in the CDR3. Trimming took off 3 bases at V and 8 bases at J, with 4 bases between the two ends. The CDR3 sequence: CASSDREAFF. CDR3 DNA sequence: TGTGCCAGCAGTGACAGGGAAGCTTTCTTT.

This rearrangement joins TRBV4-1 to TRBJ1-2; 8 positions match TRBD1. CDR3 length equals 18 residues. V was pared by 1 base and J by 1 base, with 11 bases of the junction left unmatched. Germline V gives CDR1 MGHRA, CDR2 YSYEKL. CDR3 sequence (DNA): TGCGCCAGCAGCCAAGGCCCTGGGCCCGACAGGGGTAACTATGGCTACACCTTC. Its protein product is CASSQGPGPDRGNYGYTF.